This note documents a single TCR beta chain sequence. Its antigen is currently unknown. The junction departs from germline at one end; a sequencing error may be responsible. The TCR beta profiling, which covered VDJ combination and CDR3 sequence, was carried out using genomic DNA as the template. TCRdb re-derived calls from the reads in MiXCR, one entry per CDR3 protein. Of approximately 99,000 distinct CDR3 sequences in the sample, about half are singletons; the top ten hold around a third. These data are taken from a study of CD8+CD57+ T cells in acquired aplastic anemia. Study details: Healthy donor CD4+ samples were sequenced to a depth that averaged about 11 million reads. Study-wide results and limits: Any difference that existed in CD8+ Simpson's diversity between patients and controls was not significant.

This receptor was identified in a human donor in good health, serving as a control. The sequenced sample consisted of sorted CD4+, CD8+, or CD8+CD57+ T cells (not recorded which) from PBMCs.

The CDR3 region has the DNA TGTGCCCGGAGACGGCCATTGGGAGACAATGAAAAACTGTTTTTT. Encoded protein: CARRRPLGDNEKLFF. This chain links TRBV30 with TRBJ1-4; D not certain. Germline CDR1 and CDR2: GTSNPN and SVGIG (reference sequence). This CDR3 comprises 15 residues.